This TCR beta chain is drawn from a study of circulating CD8 cells and anti-PD-1 response in melanoma. The overall study: Non-responders showed stable or progressive disease; responders showed complete or partial response. Study-wide results and caveats: No tumor material was available, so peptide assays assessed reactivity. Diversity ranked highest in DNEG and lowest in TIGIT subsets. Clonotype sharing was highest between DPOS and TIGIT subsets.

This CDR3 is 14 amino acids long. Germline CDR1 reads MNHEY; CDR2 reads SMNVEV (reference sequence). V was shortened by 3 bases and J by 4 bases, with 13 bases between the two germline ends. Sample share makes this clonotype medium-sized. Its target is not known. Live CD3+CD8+TCRalphabeta+ cells were sorted into four subsets by PD-1 and/or TIGIT. TCR libraries were prepared from roughly 14 ng of total RNA with the QIAseq Immune Repertoire TCR panel. TCRdb reprocessed the reads with MiXCR, giving one entry per CDR3 protein. The data contain about 430 distinct CDR3 sequences, around 5.4% of them singletons.

Source: CD8+ T cells from PBMCs, taken at baseline or after one month of anti-PD-1 therapy (not recorded which). This clonotype was obtained from a human donor with melanoma. The chain links TRBV27 to TRBJ2-7, with TRBD2 as a possible D gene (7 bases). This CDR3 is CASSLAGAKYEQYF. CDR3 in DNA: TGTGCCAGCAGTTTGGCGGGGGCGAAATACGAGCAGTACTTC.